This T cell receptor beta chain was profiled in a study of blood T cell repertoires in COVID-19. Study background: Sites across the United States, Italy and Spain contributed samples from acute and convalescent COVID-19.

In the authors' workflow: For nucleated cells, counts were estimated from reference gene primer amplification. Using immunoSEQ multiplex PCR, the repertoire was profiled, and TCRdb retains in-frame clones only, with some absent. Clone size and the V and J calls come from that table; the DNA yielded D and trimming. In the table there are about 200,000 clones, about three quarters of which are singletons. From germline, CDR1 is MNHEY and CDR2 SMNVEV (reference sequence). Trimming shortened V by 2 bases and J by 2 bases, and 10 bases separated the two germline ends. CDR3 length: 15 amino acids. This chain links TRBV27 with TRBJ1-3, with a possible D match to TRBD1 (6 bases). The sequence came from a woman at least 80 years old with active or convalescent COVID-19. Sequencing was performed on peripheral blood. CDR3 sequence (DNA): TGTGCCAGCAGTTTAGACTGGACAGCTGGAAACACCATATATTTT. Translated: CASSLDWTAGNTIYF.